The present T cell receptor beta chain was sequenced within a study of blood T cell repertoires in COVID-19. Background on the study: The cDNA or gDNA used as material had been derived from T cells, B-cell-depleted T cells, or PBMCs.

Profiling relied on immunoSEQ multiplex PCR, and the TCRdb table lists in-frame clones only, not all of them. The sample contains around 220,000 clones, roughly 90% of which appear only once. The germline V gene encodes CDR1 MDHEN and CDR2 SYDVKM. The CDR3 totals 14 residues. V lost 5 bases to trimming and J lost 2 bases, with 13 bases between them. Sequencing was done on a sample of peripheral blood. The chain joins TRBV28 to TRBJ2-7, with D tentatively TRBD1 (5 bases). This clonotype was sampled from a middle-aged woman who had recovered from COVID-19. CDR3 loop: CASSPRVPTYEQYF. DNA for the CDR3: TGTGCCAGCAGTCCCAGGGTGCCAACCTACGAGCAGTACTTC.